These T cell receptor beta chains were read from a single sample in a study of blood T cell repertoires in COVID-19. Data came from immunoSEQ multiplex PCR; TCRdb stores just in-frame clones and leaves some out. The repertoire holds about 200,000 clones, with approximately 82% as singletons. The sequenced material came from PBMCs or T cells enriched from blood (not recorded which). These receptors all come from a man aged 35 to 55 who had recovered from COVID-19. Each CDR3 is given with its conserved first and last residue. Each record gives: D gene, clone size, V gene, J gene, CDR3 DNA, CDR3 protein. The D gene is left open where the match is weak. Clone size is given for some rows only: seen once, a few or many times, or a class if the clone is expanded.

D gene: NA; clone size: NA; V gene: TRBV6-5; J gene: TRBJ1-4; CDR3 DNA: TGTGCCAGCAGTTATAAGGGGTATGAAAAACTGTTTTTT; CDR3 protein: CASSYKGYEKLFF
D gene: TRBD2; clone size: NA; V gene: TRBV28; J gene: TRBJ2-7; CDR3 DNA: TGTGCCAACAGTTATGGGAAGCGGGAGGCTTCCTACGAGCAGTACTTC; CDR3 protein: CANSYGKREASYEQYF
D gene: NA; clone size: NA; V gene: TRBV4-2; J gene: TRBJ2-3; CDR3 DNA: TGTGCCAGCAGCCAGACCACGGGGAGAAATACGCAGTATTTT; CDR3 protein: CASSQTTGRNTQYF
D gene: NA; clone size: NA; V gene: TRBV4-2; J gene: TRBJ1-4; CDR3 DNA: TGTGCCAGCAGCCAAGCAACCTCGGCGGCTGAAAAACTGTTTTTT; CDR3 protein: CASSQATSAAEKLFF
D gene: TRBD1; clone size: NA; V gene: TRBV5-8; J gene: TRBJ2-1; CDR3 DNA: TGTGCCAGCAGCCTCGGGACAGATTACAATGAGCAGTTCTTC; CDR3 protein: CASSLGTDYNEQFF
D gene: TRBD1; clone size: NA; V gene: TRBV7-3; J gene: TRBJ2-3; CDR3 DNA: TGTGCCAGCAGCTTACTATCCGGACAGGGGGAAGATACGCAGTATTTT; CDR3 protein: CASSLLSGQGEDTQYF
D gene: TRBD1; clone size: NA; V gene: TRBV3-1/TRBV3-2; J gene: TRBJ2-2; CDR3 DNA: TGTGCCAGCAGCCCCCGGGACAGGGGGTACACCGGGGAGCTGTTTTTT; CDR3 protein: CASSPRDRGYTGELFF
D gene: TRBD1; clone size: NA; V gene: TRBV5-1; J gene: TRBJ1-4; CDR3 DNA: TGCGCCAGCAGCCACGGACAGGGAGGTGAGAAACTGTTTTTT; CDR3 protein: CASSHGQGGEKLFF
D gene: NA; clone size: NA; V gene: TRBV18; J gene: TRBJ1-3; CDR3 DNA: TGTGCCAGCTCTATCACCCAATCAGGCCGCTCTGGAAACACCATATATTTT; CDR3 protein: CASSITQSGRSGNTIYF
D gene: TRBD1; clone size: NA; V gene: TRBV7-9; J gene: TRBJ1-5; CDR3 DNA: TGTGCCAGCAGCATCCCCGGACAGGGACAGCCCCAGCATTTT; CDR3 protein: CASSIPGQGQPQHF
D gene: NA; clone size: NA; V gene: TRBV7-3; J gene: TRBJ2-5; CDR3 DNA: TGTGCCAGCAAGCTTCCGGGTTCTCAGGAGACCCAGTACTTC; CDR3 protein: CASKLPGSQETQYF
D gene: NA; clone size: NA; V gene: TRBV29-1; J gene: TRBJ1-3; CDR3 DNA: TGCAGCGTTGAAGAGTGGGGAGCCAGATATTTT; CDR3 protein: CSVEEWGARYF
D gene: NA; clone size: few; V gene: TRBV19; J gene: TRBJ1-1; CDR3 DNA: TGTGCCAGTAGAGACGGTACAGGGACGAACACTGAAGCTTTCTTT; CDR3 protein: CASRDGTGTNTEAFF
D gene: TRBD1; clone size: NA; V gene: TRBV5-5; J gene: TRBJ1-4; CDR3 DNA: TGTGCCAGCAGCTTTACAGGGGGATTCGGGGAAAAACTGTTTTTT; CDR3 protein: CASSFTGGFGEKLFF
D gene: TRBD2; clone size: once; V gene: TRBV9; J gene: TRBJ2-3; CDR3 DNA: TGTGCCAGCAGCGTCCTTGGCGGGAGACACACAGATACGCAGTATTTT; CDR3 protein: CASSVLGGRHTDTQYF
D gene: TRBD1; clone size: NA; V gene: TRBV2; J gene: TRBJ1-2; CDR3 DNA: TGTGCCAGCAGGACAGGGGGCAGAAGATACACCTTC; CDR3 protein: CASRTGGRRYTF
D gene: TRBD2; clone size: NA; V gene: TRBV7-2; J gene: TRBJ2-5; CDR3 DNA: TGTGCCAGCAGCACCCGCAGGGAGGGGGAGACCCAGTACTTC; CDR3 protein: CASSTRREGETQYF
D gene: NA; clone size: NA; V gene: TRBV7-2; J gene: TRBJ1-5; CDR3 DNA: TGTGCCAGCAGCTTTACGTCGGGAGCCAATCAGCCCCAGCATTTT; CDR3 protein: CASSFTSGANQPQHF
D gene: NA; clone size: NA; V gene: TRBV7-9; J gene: TRBJ1-3; CDR3 DNA: TGTGCCAGCAGCTCCCGCAGGGACTCTGGAAACACCATATATTTT; CDR3 protein: CASSSRRDSGNTIYF
D gene: TRBD1; clone size: NA; V gene: TRBV4-1; J gene: TRBJ1-1; CDR3 DNA: TGCGCCAGCAGACGGGGACAGGGTCGGGACACTGAAGCTTTCTTT; CDR3 protein: CASRRGQGRDTEAFF
D gene: NA; clone size: NA; V gene: TRBV19; J gene: TRBJ1-5; CDR3 DNA: TGTGCCAGTAGTCTGGAGGGTAAGAATCAGCCCCAGCATTTT; CDR3 protein: CASSLEGKNQPQHF
D gene: TRBD2; clone size: NA; V gene: TRBV28; J gene: TRBJ2-5; CDR3 DNA: TGTGCCAGCAGGCCCCGGACTAGCGGGAGGACAAGAAGATTGAAGACCCAGTACTTC; CDR3 protein: CASRPRTSGRTRRLKTQYF
D gene: TRBD2; clone size: NA; V gene: TRBV7-2; J gene: TRBJ2-3; CDR3 DNA: TGTGCCAGCAGCGCGACAGCGGGGGGGCTACCCAACACAGATACGCAGTATTTT; CDR3 protein: CASSATAGGLPNTDTQYF
D gene: NA; clone size: NA; V gene: TRBV10-1; J gene: TRBJ2-3; CDR3 DNA: TGCGCCAGCAGTAGTTTACGGGACTCGCTGTATTTT; CDR3 protein: CASSSLRDSLYF
D gene: NA; clone size: NA; V gene: TRBV28; J gene: TRBJ1-2; CDR3 DNA: TGTGCCAGCAGTTTAAACATCTATGGCTACACCTTC; CDR3 protein: CASSLNIYGYTF
D gene: NA; clone size: NA; V gene: TRBV5-8; J gene: TRBJ1-5; CDR3 DNA: TGTGCCAGCAGCCCACAGTTTAGCAATCAGCCCCAGCATTTT; CDR3 protein: CASSPQFSNQPQHF
D gene: TRBD1; clone size: NA; V gene: TRBV5-5; J gene: TRBJ2-7; CDR3 DNA: TGTGCCAGCAGCTTTAGTCCCGGGACAGGGGGCCAATCCTACGAGCAGTACTTC; CDR3 protein: CASSFSPGTGGQSYEQYF
D gene: TRBD2; clone size: NA; V gene: TRBV28; J gene: TRBJ2-7; CDR3 DNA: TGTGCCAGCAAAGCCCTGGGGGGGTCCTACGAGCAGTACTTC; CDR3 protein: CASKALGGSYEQYF
D gene: TRBD1; clone size: NA; V gene: TRBV3-1/TRBV3-2; J gene: TRBJ1-2; CDR3 DNA: TGTGCCAGCAGCCCCCGGACAGGGGTCTATGGCTACACCTTC; CDR3 protein: CASSPRTGVYGYTF
D gene: TRBD2; clone size: NA; V gene: TRBV2; J gene: TRBJ2-3; CDR3 DNA: TGTGCCAGCAGCCAGGGACTAGCGGCGAGCACAGATACGCAGTATTTT; CDR3 protein: CASSQGLAASTDTQYF
D gene: NA; clone size: few; V gene: TRBV25-1; J gene: TRBJ2-3; CDR3 DNA: TGTGCCAGCACCCCCGGAGGGGACTTAGATACGCAGTATTTT; CDR3 protein: CASTPGGDLDTQYF
D gene: NA; clone size: NA; V gene: TRBV5-1; J gene: TRBJ1-4; CDR3 DNA: TGCGCCAGCGAGGCGGTATCCTCGAATGAAAAACTGTTTTTT; CDR3 protein: CASEAVSSNEKLFF
D gene: NA; clone size: few; V gene: TRBV28; J gene: TRBJ2-3; CDR3 DNA: TGTGCCAGCAGTTCCAGGGCCACAGATACGCAGTATTTT; CDR3 protein: CASSSRATDTQYF
D gene: NA; clone size: NA; V gene: TRBV2; J gene: TRBJ1-2; CDR3 DNA: TGTGCCAGCAGGTGGGGCGGGGGATTCTATGGCTACACCTTC; CDR3 protein: CASRWGGGFYGYTF
D gene: TRBD1; clone size: once; V gene: TRBV9; J gene: TRBJ1-1; CDR3 DNA: TGTGCCAGCAGCCCAGGGGGAGGACCGCTGAACACTGAAGCTTTCTTT; CDR3 protein: CASSPGGGPLNTEAFF
D gene: NA; clone size: NA; V gene: TRBV27; J gene: TRBJ2-7; CDR3 DNA: TGTGCCAGCTCAAGGACAGCGGCCCATTTCTCTAATGCTTACGAGCAGTACTTC; CDR3 protein: CASSRTAAHFSNAYEQYF
D gene: NA; clone size: NA; V gene: TRBV7-2; J gene: TRBJ1-1; CDR3 DNA: TGTGCCAGCAGCTTGGGCGTTGAAGCTTTCTTT; CDR3 protein: CASSLGVEAFF
D gene: TRBD2; clone size: NA; V gene: TRBV27; J gene: TRBJ2-7; CDR3 DNA: TGTGCCAGCAGTTTAGGGACGGGAGGGCGTACCTACGAGCAGTACTTC; CDR3 protein: CASSLGTGGRTYEQYF
D gene: NA; clone size: NA; V gene: TRBV6-1; J gene: TRBJ1-2; CDR3 DNA: TGTGCCAGCAGTGAACTACGAACTAACTATGGCTACACCTTC; CDR3 protein: CASSELRTNYGYTF
D gene: NA; clone size: NA; V gene: TRBV4-1; J gene: TRBJ2-5; CDR3 DNA: TGCGCCAGCAGATGGACTGGGGGGAGCCAAGAGACCCAGTACTTC; CDR3 protein: CASRWTGGSQETQYF
D gene: NA; clone size: few; V gene: TRBV28; J gene: TRBJ1-2; CDR3 DNA: TGTGCCAGCAGCCGGACAAGCTATGGCTACACCTTC; CDR3 protein: CASSRTSYGYTF
D gene: TRBD2; clone size: once; V gene: TRBV30; J gene: TRBJ2-1; CDR3 DNA: TGTGCCGGGCTCGGGACTAGCGGGACCCACCCCTACAATGAGCAGTTCTTC; CDR3 protein: CAGLGTSGTHPYNEQFF
D gene: NA; clone size: NA; V gene: TRBV7-2; J gene: TRBJ1-2; CDR3 DNA: TGTGCCAGCAGCCGCTACAGGGATAACTATGGCTACACCTTC; CDR3 protein: CASSRYRDNYGYTF
D gene: TRBD2; clone size: few; V gene: TRBV7-9; J gene: TRBJ2-1; CDR3 DNA: TGTGCCAGCAGCTTACCCCCGCGGCTAGCGGGCTCCTACAATGAGCAGTTCTTC; CDR3 protein: CASSLPPRLAGSYNEQFF
D gene: NA; clone size: NA; V gene: TRBV27; J gene: TRBJ2-7; CDR3 DNA: TGTGCCAGCAGGTTGGGCGGGAACTCCTACGAGCAGTACTTC; CDR3 protein: CASRLGGNSYEQYF
D gene: TRBD1; clone size: NA; V gene: TRBV7-2; J gene: TRBJ2-5; CDR3 DNA: TGTGCCAGCAGCTTATTGGGTGCGCGACAGGGAAAAGAGACCCAGTACTTC; CDR3 protein: CASSLLGARQGKETQYF
D gene: NA; clone size: NA; V gene: TRBV3-1/TRBV3-2; J gene: TRBJ1-1; CDR3 DNA: TGTGCCAGCAGCCAATTCGTGAACACTGAAGCTTTCTTT; CDR3 protein: CASSQFVNTEAFF
D gene: NA; clone size: NA; V gene: TRBV2; J gene: TRBJ1-1; CDR3 DNA: TGTGCCAGCAGTTCTTACGGGATTGGGACTGAAGCTTTCTTT; CDR3 protein: CASSSYGIGTEAFF
D gene: NA; clone size: few; V gene: TRBV4-1; J gene: TRBJ2-7; CDR3 DNA: TGCGCCAGCAGCCGCGCAACCTCCTACGAGCAGTACTTC; CDR3 protein: CASSRATSYEQYF
D gene: NA; clone size: NA; V gene: TRBV7-2; J gene: TRBJ1-3; CDR3 DNA: TGTGCCAGCAGCTTAGGTCCTCCGGGGGCTGGAAACACCATATATTTT; CDR3 protein: CASSLGPPGAGNTIYF
D gene: NA; clone size: few; V gene: TRBV25-1; J gene: TRBJ1-1; CDR3 DNA: TGTGCCAGCAGTGAGCAGGCGAACACTGAAGCTTTCTTT; CDR3 protein: CASSEQANTEAFF
D gene: TRBD2; clone size: NA; V gene: TRBV11-3; J gene: TRBJ2-1; CDR3 DNA: TGTGCCAGCAGCCCCGGAAGCGGGGGGTCTTGGTACAATGAGCAGTTCTTC; CDR3 protein: CASSPGSGGSWYNEQFF
D gene: NA; clone size: NA; V gene: TRBV14; J gene: TRBJ1-2; CDR3 DNA: TGTGCCAGCAGCCAGGCAGGGAACTATGGCTACACCTTC; CDR3 protein: CASSQAGNYGYTF
D gene: TRBD1; clone size: few; V gene: TRBV28; J gene: TRBJ1-2; CDR3 DNA: TGTGCCAGCAGTGGGGACAGACGCGGCTACACCTTC; CDR3 protein: CASSGDRRGYTF
D gene: NA; clone size: NA; V gene: TRBV5-1; J gene: TRBJ1-1; CDR3 DNA: TGCGCCAGCGCAGAACAGGTGGGACTATTGAACACTGAAGCTTTCTTT; CDR3 protein: CASAEQVGLLNTEAFF